The source of this T cell receptor (beta chain) is a study of blood T cell repertoires in COVID-19. About the study: From T cells, B-cell-depleted T cells, or PBMCs came the material, which was cDNA or gDNA.

Authors' processing steps: Estimated nucleated cell counts came from reference gene primer amplification. The assay was immunoSEQ multiplex PCR, and TCRdb's table has in-frame clones only and misses some. The V and J calls and clone size were taken over from that table, and D and trimming were inferred from the DNA. The sample lists fewer than 250,000 clones; roughly 86% were seen once. Seattle-derived patients entered the study during active infection and were followed longitudinally. This clone was recorded once. The clonotype originates from a woman aged 80 or over with COVID-19, enrolled during active disease. Input material: peripheral blood.

This chain's CDR3 is CASSPQGGGRTEAFF. The CDR3 DNA reads as TGTGCCAGCTCACCCCAGGGGGGTGGGAGGACTGAAGCTTTCTTT. The chain carries TRBV18 and TRBJ1-1; the match to TRBD1 covers 7 bases. The CDR3 consists of 15 residues. J lost 5 bases, V lost 3 bases, and 9 bases had no gene match. Germline values: CDR1 KGHSH, CDR2 LQKENI. The full variable domain, rest sourced from reference TRBV18 and TRBJ1-1, is NAGVMQNPRHLVRRRGQEARLRCSPMKGHSHVYWYRQLPEEGLKFMVYLQKENIIDESGMPKERFSAEFPKEGPSILRIQQVVRGDSAAYFCASSPQGGGRTEAFFGQGTRLTVV.